The text below deals with one T cell receptor (beta chain). Its antigen is undetermined. The time point here: week 5, during vaccination. What each vaccine dose contained was 300 ug of mutant IDH1 20-mer peptide, accompanied by topical imiquimod. Profiled with immunoSEQ multiplex PCR; TCRdb holds only in-frame clones, not every one. In the table there are approximately 26,000 clones, roughly 80% of which are singletons. Trimming at V came to 3 bases and at J to 3 bases, leaving 5 bases not matched to a gene. The CDR3 is 15 amino acids. Germline V CDR1 and CDR2: MGHDK, SYGVNS. The sample comes from a study of a mutant IDH1 vaccine in newly diagnosed glioma.

The starting material was PBMCs, obtained from a glioma patient whose treatment included an IDH1 peptide vaccine. The sequence came from a man aged 40-49 years with glioma. Some clones in this sample may be carry-over from other donors' samples. V usage is TRBV25-1 and J usage is TRBJ2-7; 10 bases agree with TRBD1. In DNA, the CDR3 is TGTGCCAGCAGTGACGGCCGGACAGGGGGCTACGAGCAGTACTTC. This translates into CASSDGRTGGYEQYF.